The 10 T cell receptor beta chains presented below share a single source sample, sequenced in a study of T cell changes during pregnancy in multiple sclerosis (dated by TCRdb to between 2018 and 2021). The library relied on the immunoSEQ multiplex PCR assay. In its TCRdb copy, this immuneACCESS table keeps in-frame sequences only and misses some clones. Where compared with another copy, unresolved V genes explain less than half of these, and the others have no known cause. This sample comprises about 120,000 clones, 80% to 95% of them detected only once. 6.2% of the sample belongs to the ten largest clones. The sequenced sample was peripheral blood, obtained before pregnancy. The origin of the receptors is a female donor with multiple sclerosis, enrolled in a pregnancy study.

The chain's CDR3 is CASSLAGEYNEQFF. CDR3 DNA: TGCGCCAGCAGCTTAGCGGGAGAGTACAATGAGCAGTTCTTC. The chain recombines TRBV5-1 with TRBJ2-1; TRBD2 matches 8 bases. The germline CDR1 and CDR2 sequences are SGHRS and YFSETQ. After removal of 2 bases from V and 4 bases from J, the junction contained 2 bases not matched to a gene. The CDR3 runs to 14 residues. Based on the CDR3 plus reference TRBV5-1 and TRBJ2-1, the full variable domain is KAGVTQTPRYLIKTRGQQVTLSCSPISGHRSVSWYQQTPGQGLQFLFEYFSETQRNKGNFPGRFSGRQFSNSRSEMNVSTLELGDSALYLCASSLAGEYNEQFFGPGTRLTVL.

The V call is TRBV27, the J call TRBJ1-3, with D unclear. The CDR3 covers 15 residues. V was shortened by 6 bases and J by 0 bases, with 12 bases between the two germline ends. CDR1 MNHEY and CDR2 SMNVEV come from the germline V gene (reference sequence). CDR3 protein: CASSPTGSSGNTIYF. The DNA of the CDR3 is TGTGCCAGCAGCCCGACTGGGAGCTCTGGAAACACCATATATTTT.

The chain uses TRBV5-1 and TRBJ1-1; 7 positions match TRBD1. Per germline, CDR1 SGHRS and CDR2 YFSETQ. Trimming took 6 bases from V and 4 from J; bases not matched to a gene: 12. CDR3 size: 15 residues. CDR3 DNA sequence: TGCGCCAGCACCCTCGCCCAGGGGGGAGTCACTGAAGCTTTCTTT. Translating it yields CASTLAQGGVTEAFF.

This clone turned up a few times. J is TRBJ1-2 and V is TRBV5-1, with D perhaps TRBD1 (5 bases). In germline, CDR1 is SGHRS, CDR2 YFSETQ. V shed 4 bases and J shed 6 bases, with 10 bases lying between them. The CDR3 extends over 12 amino acids. The chain's CDR3 is CASSLDRHGYTF. The CDR3 DNA is TGCGCCAGCAGCCTCGACAGACATGGCTACACCTTC. Full variable domain (outside the CDR3, taken from reference TRBV5-1 and TRBJ1-2): KAGVTQTPRYLIKTRGQQVTLSCSPISGHRSVSWYQQTPGQGLQFLFEYFSETQRNKGNFPGRFSGRQFSNSRSEMNVSTLELGDSALYLCASSLDRHGYTFGSGTRLTVV.

V and J are TRBV7-6 and TRBJ2-1, with 8 bases aligning to TRBD2. This CDR3 region has 18 residues. The V segment lost 1 base and the J segment 4 bases; nucleotides outside the gene matches: 12. Germline values: CDR1 SGHVS, CDR2 FNYEAQ. CDR3 region: CASSLVRGGTTEYNEQFF. CDR3 in DNA: TGTGCCAGCAGCTTAGTCCGGGGGGGGACTACGGAATACAATGAGCAGTTCTTC.

The chain uses TRBV25-1 and TRBJ1-2; D possibly corresponds to TRBD1 (5 bases). The CDR3 is 14 residues long. V was shortened by 4 bases and J by 4 bases, with 13 bases between the two germline ends. In germline, CDR1 is MGHDK, CDR2 SYGVNS. CDR3 amino acids: CASSAEGSGYGYTF. In DNA form, the CDR3 reads TGTGCCAGCAGTGCGGAGGGGTCTGGCTATGGCTACACCTTC.

CDR3 amino acids: CASSQDVQGGNEQYF. The CDR3 nucleotides read TGCGCCAGCAGCCAAGATGTGCAGGGCGGGAACGAGCAGTACTTC. The chain couples TRBV4-1 to TRBJ2-7, with TRBD2 as a possible D gene (6 bases). Trimming removed 0 bases from V and 5 bases from J, with 14 bases in between. CDR1 and CDR2 from the germline V gene are MGHRA and YSYEKL. This CDR3 is built from 15 residues.

The chain combines TRBV7-9 with TRBJ2-7; 10 nucleotides line up with TRBD2. Per the germline V gene, CDR1 is SEHNR and CDR2 is FQNEAQ (reference sequence). CDR3 length equals 14 residues. V dropped 7 bases and J dropped 2; count of bases not matched to a gene: 5. For the CDR3, the DNA is TGTGCCAGCACCCCTAGCGGGAGTCCCTACGAGCAGTACTTC. It codes for CASTPSGSPYEQYF.

V gene TRBV2 combines with J gene TRBJ2-7; D not resolved. V was shortened by 2 bases and J by 3 bases, with 11 bases between the two germline ends. The germline gives CDR1 SNHLY, CDR2 FYNNEI. The CDR3 has 14 residues. The CDR3 protein is CASSEFQISYEQYF. The DNA of the CDR3 is TGTGCCAGCAGTGAATTCCAAATCAGCTACGAGCAGTACTTC.

The chain couples TRBV7-9 to TRBJ1-1, with 11 bases lining up with TRBD1. V dropped 4 bases and J dropped 4; count of bases not matched to a gene: 8. In germline, CDR1 is SEHNR, CDR2 FQNEAQ (reference sequence). The CDR3 length is 16 residues. CDR3 in DNA: TGTGCCAGCAGCTGGGCCCTGGGACAGGGGGGCACTGAAGCTTTCTTT. Amino acid sequence: CASSWALGQGGTEAFF. The variable domain in full, with the rest retrieved from reference TRBV7-9 and TRBJ1-1, is DTGVSQNPRHKITKRGQNVTFRCDPISEHNRLYWYRQTLGQGPEFLTYFQNEAQLEKSRLLSDRFSAERPKGSFSTLEIQRTEQGDSAMYLCASSWALGQGGTEAFFGQGTRLTVV.